This T cell receptor beta chain was documented in a study of blood T cell repertoires in COVID-19 (dated by TCRdb to the early 2020s). About the study as a whole: Collaborator samples came from the United States, Italy and Spain and covered acute and convalescent phases of COVID-19. A de-identified subject ID, COVID-19 status, age in years and sex were almost always included in the sample metadata. The repertoires were made available in a free public database intended to serve as a resource for research on the immune response to SARS-CoV-2. The samples were drawn from two sources: the first 160 participants of the ongoing ImmuneRACE study, and 1,200 or so subjects contributed by 6 global collaborators. Where HLA class I and class II types were available, the types were taken from metadata supplied by the sample provider, not from assay-based typing. The dataset comprised deeply sampled blood TCRbeta repertoires from subjects exposed to, actively infected with, or recovered from COVID-19. The prospective study material was composed of cDNA or gDNA derived from T cells, B-cell-depleted T cells, or PBMCs.

One collaborating source in Seattle enrolled patients during active infection and followed them longitudinally through the course of disease. Collaborating institutions collected whole blood in K2EDTA tubes following their own protocols. For TCRbeta analysis, collaborator samples were shipped as frozen whole blood, as isolated PBMCs, or as DNA extracted from either sample type. The CDR3 has 13 amino acids, counting the end cysteine and phenylalanine. Only CDR3 DNA remains: 39 bases, in frame from the first base. The germline V gene yields SNHLY for CDR1 and FYNNEI for CDR2. V and J are trimmed by 6 bases and 5 bases, and the gene matches miss 3 bases of the junction. As for this clone: Its antigen remains unidentified. No much larger clone exists at a distance of one base, and base qualities are not known.

Findings and caveats that apply to the study as a whole: The quantity of clinical and demographic metadata differed by source and by participant and was supplied without curation.

TCRbeta CDR3 regions were amplified from genomic DNA by means of the immunoSEQ Assay, a bias-controlled multiplex PCR. The study's own analysis went as follows. Within the assay, amplification of reference gene primers was used to estimate how many nucleated cells each sample contained. To quantify the absolute abundance of each unique TCRbeta CDR3 rearrangement, sequence reads were collapsed and filtered. Productive Simpson clonality was computed per sample as the square root of Simpson's diversity index over productive rearrangements. Sourced from immuneACCESS, this table was stored by TCRdb with only in-frame sequences that have V and J called. A share of the clones is absent; for the studies checked, an unresolved V gene accounts for under half, and the remainder has no known explanation. For V, J and clone size, that table is used; D and trimming come from the DNA. For this sample the table gives just under 350,000 clones, of which approximately 91% were detected only once. The ten largest make up approximately 7.4% of the sample.

This TCR derives from a woman aged 70-85 years with COVID-19, enrolled during active disease. The rearranged chain carries TRBV2 and TRBJ1-2, and TRBD1 matches 10 of the central bases. Sequencing used peripheral blood. The nucleotides read TGTGCCAGCAGAGGGACAGGGGTGTATGGCTACACCTTC. Protein translation: CASRGTGVYGYTF.